These T cell receptor beta chains were read from a single sample in a study of blood T cell repertoires in COVID-19. TCRdb's copy holds only in-frame clones and misses some; the assay was immunoSEQ multiplex PCR. The table has approximately 300,000 clones, about 90% seen once; the top ten hold about 6%. Sequencing used PBMCs or T cells enriched from blood (not recorded which). The source of these receptors is a woman in her 30s who had recovered from COVID-19. The CDR3 runs from the conserved cysteine through the conserved F or W. The order of the fields is D gene, clone size, J gene, V gene, CDR3 protein, CDR3 DNA. The D gene is left open where the match is weak. Part of the rows lack a size; the others show once, few, many or a class for expanded clones.

NA | NA | TRBJ1-4 | TRBV3-1/TRBV3-2 | CASSEGQPPNEKLFF | TGTGCCAGCAGCGAAGGACAGCCGCCTAATGAAAAACTGTTTTTT
NA | NA | TRBJ1-5 | TRBV20-1 | CSASIGARGNQPQHF | TGCAGTGCTAGTATAGGGGCTAGAGGCAATCAGCCCCAGCATTTT
NA | few | TRBJ1-5 | TRBV30 | CAWSGGRIPNQPQHF | TGTGCCTGGAGCGGCGGAAGGATCCCCAATCAGCCCCAGCATTTT
TRBD1 | NA | TRBJ1-2 | TRBV30 | CACKTGTGVQGYTF | TGTGCCTGTAAAACCGGGACAGGGGTACAAGGCTACACCTTC
NA | NA | TRBJ1-2 | TRBV5-4 | CASSLAAGIGYTF | TGTGCCAGCAGCTTGGCCGCGGGGATTGGCTACACCTTC
TRBD1 | NA | TRBJ1-6 | TRBV2 | CASSEGQGNSPLHF | TGTGCCAGCAGTGAAGGACAGGGCAATTCACCCCTCCACTTT
NA | NA | TRBJ1-1 | TRBV5-5 | CASSTTGNTEAFF | TGTGCCAGCAGCACCACCGGGAACACTGAAGCTTTCTTT
NA | NA | TRBJ2-1 | TRBV6-2/TRBV6-3 | CASSYRGSSYNEQFF | TGTGCCAGCAGTTACAGGGGGAGCTCCTACAATGAGCAGTTCTTC
NA | NA | TRBJ2-7 | TRBV30 | CAWRRQTYEQYF | TGTGCCTGGAGGAGACAGACCTACGAGCAGTACTTC
TRBD1 | once | TRBJ1-6 | TRBV5-4 | CASSLEDRRTPLHF | TGTGCCAGCAGCTTGGAGGACAGGCGGACACCCCTCCACTTT
NA | NA | TRBJ1-2 | TRBV30 | CAWSVGTIYGYTF | TGTGCCTGGAGTGTAGGGACAATCTATGGCTACACCTTC
TRBD2 | NA | TRBJ2-5 | TRBV6-2/TRBV6-3 | CASSYRLAGQETQYF | TGTGCCAGCAGTTATCGGCTAGCGGGGCAAGAGACCCAGTACTTC
NA | NA | TRBJ2-7 | TRBV7-9 | CASTGRGNEQYF | TGTGCCAGCACCGGCAGGGGAAACGAGCAGTACTTC
NA | NA | TRBJ2-5 | TRBV11-1 | CASSPRLKETQYF | TGTGCCAGCAGCCCTCGACTCAAAGAGACCCAGTACTTC
NA | few | TRBJ1-2 | TRBV15 | CATSRGGTANYGYTF | TGTGCCACCAGCAGAGGCGGGACGGCGAACTATGGCTACACCTTC
NA | NA | TRBJ2-3 | TRBV5-1 | CASSPGTHSTDTQYF | TGCGCCAGCAGCCCCGGGACTCATTCGACAGATACGCAGTATTTT
NA | NA | TRBJ1-2 | TRBV4-1 | CASSPRGGIGYGYTF | TGCGCCAGCAGCCCAAGGGGGGGTATTGGCTATGGCTACACCTTC
NA | NA | TRBJ1-2 | TRBV15 | CATSREGGNGYTF | TGTGCCACCAGCAGAGAGGGGGGGAATGGCTACACCTTC
TRBD1 | NA | TRBJ1-5 | TRBV11-2 | CASSPGTGILSQPQHF | TGTGCCAGCAGCCCAGGGACAGGGATCCTAAGTCAGCCCCAGCATTTT
NA | NA | TRBJ1-1 | TRBV19 | CASSITGLGSGAEAFF | TGTGCCAGTAGTATCACGGGCTTAGGAAGCGGGGCTGAAGCTTTCTTT
NA | NA | TRBJ1-5 | TRBV19 | CASSMIADSINQPQHF | TGTGCCAGTAGTATGATCGCCGACAGCATCAATCAGCCCCAGCATTTT
NA | NA | TRBJ2-1 | TRBV6-5 | CASRLGLYNEQFF | TGTGCCAGCAGACTCGGACTCTACAATGAGCAGTTCTTC
NA | NA | TRBJ1-6 | TRBV7-9 | CASRQNPNSPLHF | TGTGCCAGCCGACAAAACCCCAATTCACCCCTCCACTTT
NA | NA | TRBJ1-1 | TRBV5-1 | CASSLERGAEAFF | TGCGCCAGCAGCTTGGAGCGGGGCGCTGAAGCTTTCTTT
NA | NA | TRBJ1-3 | TRBV7-5 | CARSPHASSGNTIYF | TGTGCCAGAAGCCCCCACGCGAGCTCTGGAAACACCATATATTTT
NA | few | TRBJ1-3 | TRBV9 | CASSAGTQGRNTIYF | TGTGCCAGCAGCGCCGGGACACAAGGTAGAAACACCATATATTTT
NA | few | TRBJ1-6 | TRBV28 | CATTSGNSPLHF | TGTGCCACCACCAGTGGCAATTCACCCCTCCACTTT
NA | NA | TRBJ1-3 | TRBV30 | CAWSVRESGFYEAGNTIYF | TGTGCCTGGAGTGTAAGAGAGAGCGGTTTCTATGAAGCTGGAAACACCATATATTTT
NA | NA | TRBJ2-7 | TRBV7-9 | CASSWGGNSYEQYF | TGTGCCAGCAGCTGGGGGGGCAACTCCTACGAGCAGTACTTC
NA | NA | TRBJ1-1 | TRBV29-1 | CSVGARNTEAFF | TGCAGCGTAGGGGCCAGGAACACTGAAGCTTTCTTT
NA | NA | TRBJ1-1 | TRBV5-6 | CASRPERGDTEAFF | TGTGCCAGCAGACCAGAACGGGGTGACACTGAAGCTTTCTTT
TRBD1 | NA | TRBJ1-2 | TRBV2 | CASSEPRDRKGGYTF | TGTGCCAGCAGTGAACCCCGGGACAGGAAAGGAGGCTACACCTTC
NA | NA | TRBJ1-3 | TRBV6-1 | CASSESLAPARAGNTIYF | TGTGCCAGCAGTGAATCGCTGGCCCCGGCCAGGGCTGGAAACACCATATATTTT
NA | once | TRBJ2-2 | TRBV12-3/TRBV12-4 | CASRQRGTGELFF | TGTGCCAGCAGACAAAGGGGCACCGGGGAGCTGTTTTTT
NA | NA | TRBJ1-5 | TRBV10-3 | CAISERQAFGSNQPQHF | TGTGCCATCAGTGAGCGGCAGGCATTTGGAAGCAATCAGCCCCAGCATTTT
NA | NA | TRBJ1-2 | TRBV29-1 | CSVGARGSYGYTF | TGCAGCGTTGGGGCACGGGGGAGCTATGGCTACACCTTC
NA | NA | TRBJ2-2 | TRBV5-4 | CASSALATGELFF | TGTGCCAGCAGCGCCTTAGCAACCGGGGAGCTGTTTTTT
NA | NA | TRBJ1-6 | TRBV7-9 | CASSPSPGFSPLHF | TGTGCCAGCAGCCCCTCTCCGGGGTTTTCACCCCTCCACTTT
TRBD1 | once | TRBJ1-5 | TRBV30 | CAWSGQGKQPQHF | TGTGCCTGGAGTGGACAGGGTAAACAGCCCCAGCATTTT
NA | NA | TRBJ1-2 | TRBV19 | CASSIDTVGSYGYTF | TGTGCCAGTAGTATAGATACTGTGGGGAGCTATGGCTACACCTTC
TRBD1 | few | TRBJ1-1 | TRBV5-1 | CASSLDGTGGTEAFF | TGCGCCAGCAGCTTGGACGGGACAGGGGGCACTGAAGCTTTCTTT
TRBD1 | NA | TRBJ1-3 | TRBV6-2/TRBV6-3 | CASSYGEGTVSGNTIYF | TGTGCCAGCAGTTATGGAGAGGGGACAGTCTCTGGAAACACCATATATTTT